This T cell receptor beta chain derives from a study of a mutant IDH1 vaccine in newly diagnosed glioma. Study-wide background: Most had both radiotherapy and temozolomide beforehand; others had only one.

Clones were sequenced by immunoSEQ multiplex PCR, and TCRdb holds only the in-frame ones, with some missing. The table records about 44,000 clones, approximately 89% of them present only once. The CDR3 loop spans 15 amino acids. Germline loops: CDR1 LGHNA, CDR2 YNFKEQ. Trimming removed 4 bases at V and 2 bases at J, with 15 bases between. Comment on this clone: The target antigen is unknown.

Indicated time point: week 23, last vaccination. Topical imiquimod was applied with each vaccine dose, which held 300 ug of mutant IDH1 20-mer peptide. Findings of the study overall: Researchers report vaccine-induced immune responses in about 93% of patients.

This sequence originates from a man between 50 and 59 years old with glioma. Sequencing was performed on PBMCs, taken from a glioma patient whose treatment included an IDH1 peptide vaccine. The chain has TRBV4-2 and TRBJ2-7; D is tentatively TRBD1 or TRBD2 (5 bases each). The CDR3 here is CASSPSSGRTYEQYF. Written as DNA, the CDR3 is TGTGCCAGCAGCCCTTCCTCGGGACGGACCTACGAGCAGTACTTC.